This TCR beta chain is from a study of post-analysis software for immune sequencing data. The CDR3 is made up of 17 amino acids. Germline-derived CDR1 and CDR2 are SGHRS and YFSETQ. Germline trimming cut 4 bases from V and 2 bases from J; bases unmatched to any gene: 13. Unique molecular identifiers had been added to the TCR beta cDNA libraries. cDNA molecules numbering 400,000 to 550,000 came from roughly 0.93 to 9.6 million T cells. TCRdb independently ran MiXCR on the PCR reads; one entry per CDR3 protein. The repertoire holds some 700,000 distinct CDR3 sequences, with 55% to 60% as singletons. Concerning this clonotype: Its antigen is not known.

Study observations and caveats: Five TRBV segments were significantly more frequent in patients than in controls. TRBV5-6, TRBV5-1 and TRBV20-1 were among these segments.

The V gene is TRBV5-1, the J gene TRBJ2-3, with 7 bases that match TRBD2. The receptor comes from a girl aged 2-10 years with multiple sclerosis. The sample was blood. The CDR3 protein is CASSPWGEGLNTDTQYF. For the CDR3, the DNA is TGCGCCAGCAGCCCCTGGGGGGAGGGACTGAACACAGATACGCAGTATTTT. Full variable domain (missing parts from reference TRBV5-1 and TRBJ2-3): KAGVTQTPRYLIKTRGQQVTLSCSPISGHRSVSWYQQTPGQGLQFLFEYFSETQRNKGNFPGRFSGRQFSNSRSEMNVSTLELGDSALYLCASSPWGEGLNTDTQYFGPGTRLTVL.